This TCR beta chain was retrieved from a study of control samples from healthy donors and cancer patients (dated by TCRdb to about 2020). The library was produced with the immunoSEQ multiplex PCR assay. This is the immuneACCESS table as TCRdb keeps it, with only in-frame sequences that have V and J called. A part of the clones is gone; compared with another copy, unresolved V genes explain less than half, and the rest is unexplained. The sample table holds roughly 220,000 clones, of which just under 95% were seen once. The ten largest clones represent around 1.5% of the sample. Details on this clone: Its antigen remains unidentified. No base-level quality is on record; no much larger clone is a single base apart.

In the germline V gene, CDR1 corresponds to ENHRY and CDR2 to SYGVKD. Compared with germline, V lacks 2 bases and J lacks 9 bases; bases without a gene match: 10. Its CDR3 holds 17 amino acids, cysteine through phenylalanine. Only the CDR3 region is kept as DNA, spanning 51 bases read in frame from base 1. Sequencing was performed on blood. This receptor chain uses TRBV10-3 and TRBJ1-6, and TRBD1 matches 10 of the central bases. This receptor was obtained from a man between 50 and 59 years old in good health. The sequenced DNA is TGTGCCATCAGTGAGCGACAGGGGGCGCAAGGCGGTTCACCCCTCCACTTT. This translates into CAISERQGAQGGSPLHF.